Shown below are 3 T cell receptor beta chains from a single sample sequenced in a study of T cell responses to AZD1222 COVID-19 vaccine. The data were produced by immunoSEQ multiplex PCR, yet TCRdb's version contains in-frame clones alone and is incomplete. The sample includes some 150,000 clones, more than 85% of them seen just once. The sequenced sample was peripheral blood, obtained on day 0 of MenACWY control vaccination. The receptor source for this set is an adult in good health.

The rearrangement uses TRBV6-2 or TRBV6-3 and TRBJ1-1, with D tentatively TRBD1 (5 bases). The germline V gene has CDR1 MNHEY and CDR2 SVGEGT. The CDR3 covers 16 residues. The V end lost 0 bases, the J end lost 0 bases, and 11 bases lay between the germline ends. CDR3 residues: CASSYSAQVMNTEAFF. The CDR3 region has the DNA TGTGCCAGCAGTTACTCCGCACAGGTGATGAACACTGAAGCTTTCTTT.

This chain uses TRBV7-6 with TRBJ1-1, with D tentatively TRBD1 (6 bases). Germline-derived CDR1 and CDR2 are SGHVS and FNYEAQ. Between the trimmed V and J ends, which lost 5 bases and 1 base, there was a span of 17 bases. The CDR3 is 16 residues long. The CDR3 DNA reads TGTGCCAGCAGCGATCGTAACAGGGTTGGGAACACTGAAGCTTTCTTT. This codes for CASSDRNRVGNTEAFF.

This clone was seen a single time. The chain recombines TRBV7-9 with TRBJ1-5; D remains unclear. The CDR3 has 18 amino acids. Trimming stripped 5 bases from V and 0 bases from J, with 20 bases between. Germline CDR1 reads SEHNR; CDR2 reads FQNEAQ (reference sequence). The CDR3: CASSRGWAVSYSNQPQHF. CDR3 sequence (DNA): TGTGCCAGCAGCCGCGGCTGGGCAGTTTCATATAGCAATCAGCCCCAGCATTTT.